This T cell receptor beta chain was sequenced during a study of neurological immune-mediated disorders (dated by TCRdb to between 2018 and 2021). Describing the broader study: The study compared peripheral blood TCR-beta repertoires of HTLV-I-associated myelopathy (HAM/TSP) patients, multiple sclerosis patients and healthy controls using UMI-based sequencing. Alongside PBMC samples, the set of about 100 TCR-beta libraries contained longitudinal samples, technical triplicates, and paired CD4+ and CD8+ T-cell subsets that had been sorted. The cohort comprised 68 subjects: 15 or so HAM/TSP patients, some 34 multiple sclerosis patients and 20 healthy controls. Results the study describes overall, beyond this receptor: Across subjects, expanded clones never shared an identical CDR3 amino acid sequence, which suggests that the TCR-beta repertoires in every group were private. The highest TCR clonal expansion was observed in HAM/TSP patients, whereas the lowest was observed in MS patients, even when compared with healthy controls.

cDNA was synthesized by template-switch 5'RACE using a primer with a 10-nucleotide random unique molecular identifier that tagged each TCR transcript. Every sequencing run yielded over 160 million TCR-beta sequences covering 15-18 subjects. The RNeasy kit was used to extract total RNA. Using the KAPA Real-time Library Amplification kit, TCR-beta VDJ regions were amplified with primers for the TCR constant region and the 5'RACE anchor. Sample indexes and Illumina adaptors were added in a first PCR, after which library yield was increased in a second PCR. The roughly 650 bp TCR product was size-selected on a 2% E-gel SizeSelection system after Ampure bead purification. Before pooling, library quality was checked on a Bioanalyzer, concentration was measured with Qubit, and libraries were quantified with the Kapa Library Quantification kit. An Illumina HiSeq 2500 sequenced the libraries paired-end 2 x 150 bp. To increase sequence diversity, roughly 24-30% phiX was spiked into each library pool. The authors processed their data as follows. Quality-filtered reads were processed with the UMI-based MiGEC pipeline, and over 85% of raw TCR sequences were removed by the MiGEC pipeline during error correction. IMGT germline references were used for alignment of VDJ genes, and clonotypes were defined by a unique CDR3 amino acid sequence together with V-J genes. VDJtools evaluated clonal expansion, Shannon diversity and CDR3 relatedness (CalcPairwiseDistances, ClusterSamples); CLCbio workbench built phylogenetic trees. Clones with at least 8 unique UMIs were defined as expanded, with this threshold being based on coefficient-of-variation modelling across technical triplicates. TCRdb trimmed the raw reads at Q25, called clones with MiXCR and kept productive beta chains. When rows share a CDR3 protein, they turn into one entry using the most common DNA and genes. For this entry, the V and J calls and clone size follow TCRdb and not the study's own pipeline. For this sample there are more than 9,000 distinct CDR3 sequences; roughly 20% appear just once. The ten largest clones take up around 50% of the sample.

V is reduced by 5 bases and J by 6 bases, leaving a spacing of 13 bases between them. Measured from the cysteine to the phenylalanine, the CDR3 is 14 residues long. The CDR3 DNA has 42 bases and is translated from base 1. Sequences MNHEY (CDR1) and SVGAGI (CDR2) are obtained from the germline V gene. For the sorted-subset TCR libraries, the starting material was 850,000 to 1,000,000 sorted CD4+ or CD8+ T cells. Peripheral blood underwent Ficoll-Hypaque density gradient centrifugation to isolate PBMCs, which were then cryopreserved in liquid nitrogen. The study also sequenced paired sorted CD4+ and CD8+ subsets from healthy controls, HAM/TSP patients and MS patients. In the case of this clonotype: The antigen it binds to is not known. No per-base quality is available; no much larger clone lies one base away.

Sequenced: CD8+ T cells from blood. The V and J segments used are TRBV6-5 and TRBJ2-2; confidence is insufficient to name the D gene. The TCR originated in a woman aged 55-69 years with HTLV-1-associated myelopathy (HAM/TSP). The CDR3 loop reads CASSRDFRAGELFF. The nucleotides are TGTGCCAGCAGTAGGGATTTCCGAGCCGGGGAGCTGTTTTTT.